Listed below are T cell receptor beta chains from one sample, sequenced in a study of T cell changes during pregnancy in multiple sclerosis. The method was immunoSEQ multiplex PCR; TCRdb's version includes in-frame clones alone and lacks a portion of them. The sample contains about 59,000 clones, more than 85% of which appear only once. Specimen: peripheral blood, collected before pregnancy. All receptors come from a female donor with multiple sclerosis, enrolled in a pregnancy study. Both conserved end residues are part of each CDR3.

j_call v_call cdr3_aa
TRBJ2-2 TRBV6-5 CASSDRGPVGELFF
TRBJ2-7 TRBV14 CASRPGQTYEQYF
TRBJ1-4 TRBV5-1 CASRSGSGGSNEKLFF
TRBJ1-1 TRBV9 CASSVGSLMNTEAFF
TRBJ2-4 TRBV10-3 CAISESKGGFKNIQYF
TRBJ2-7 TRBV7-9 CASSLPGQKIYEQYF
TRBJ2-3 TRBV5-1 CASSFGQGLTDTQYF
TRBJ1-3 TRBV7-2 CASSLAPLAVSGNTIYF
TRBJ1-5 TRBV15 CATSREGAFSNQPQHF
TRBJ1-6 TRBV27 CASSLRGLNSPLHF
TRBJ2-1 TRBV29-1 CSDGTGGYNEQFF
TRBJ1-1 TRBV5-6 CASSSSGASTEAFF
TRBJ2-5 TRBV10-3 CAISEPGLAVRRGQETQYF
TRBJ2-2 TRBV9 CASSGGTGRSGELFF
TRBJ2-1 TRBV5-4 CASSSQTGTLAEQFF
TRBJ2-5 TRBV7-9 CAGGTGMETQYF
TRBJ2-1 TRBV6-6 CASQGGIGYNEQFF
TRBJ2-7 TRBV18 CASSLGLSPYEQYF
TRBJ2-6 TRBV21-1 CASSPHFPGTGANVLTF
TRBJ1-1 TRBV19 CASARGQNPKNTEAFF
TRBJ2-7 TRBV18 CASSPTSGGTYEQYF
TRBJ2-4 TRBV11-2 CASSSTSKNIQYF
TRBJ2-1 TRBV11-3 CASSPDRGPYNEQFF
TRBJ1-5 TRBV6-5 CASRRDTNSNQPQHF
TRBJ1-1 TRBV19 CASRAKNTEAFF
TRBJ2-7 TRBV19 CASSQDRVAYEQYF
TRBJ1-6 TRBV6-6 CASSYSEFDNSPLHF
TRBJ2-7 TRBV6-5 CASSSYRDSSYEQYF
TRBJ1-1 TRBV11-2 CASHPGQGAGTEAFF
TRBJ2-3 TRBV11-2 CASSSGAGGPTDTQYF
TRBJ2-5 TRBV29-1 CSVSPLAGTETQYF
TRBJ1-5 TRBV6-4 CASERGQLNQPQHF
TRBJ2-3 TRBV6-4 CASSDSGGGTDTQYF
TRBJ2-5 TRBV2 CASARGLRETQYF
TRBJ2-2 TRBV27 CASSPYPGQGGTGELFF
TRBJ2-2 TRBV7-3 CASSLGTNTGELFF
TRBJ2-6 TRBV7-3 CASSPDIGWYGANVLTF
TRBJ2-3 TRBV7-3 CASSLVGGADTQYF
TRBJ2-1 TRBV27 CASSFRDYNEQFF
TRBJ2-5 TRBV6-5 CASSYSTVGGQETQYF
TRBJ1-3 TRBV4-2 CASSQPEEGISGNTIYF
TRBJ2-3 TRBV7-9 CASSLMRGSTDTQYF
TRBJ1-2 TRBV19 CASRQGGVYGYTF
TRBJ2-1 TRBV6-5 CASSYARGGRSNEQFF
TRBJ2-7 TRBV11-3 CASSFRGYEQYF
TRBJ2-1 TRBV11-2 CASSLALWSGGADNEQFF
TRBJ1-1 TRBV10-2 CASSDRGRNTEAFF
TRBJ2-7 TRBV7-2 CASSLAPTGTGAAAFYEQYF
TRBJ1-6 TRBV18 CASSPLASDNSPLHF
TRBJ1-1 TRBV7-9 CASSAGQGIGAFF
TRBJ2-7 TRBV6-5 CASIPSTSYEQYF
TRBJ1-5 TRBV2 CASSEPPSGNQPQHF
TRBJ1-6 TRBV7-9 CASSLPLLGGLNSPLHF
TRBJ2-1 TRBV4-3 CASSQDSGGGPPYNEQFF
TRBJ1-1 TRBV7-9 CASSLGRSMNTEAFF